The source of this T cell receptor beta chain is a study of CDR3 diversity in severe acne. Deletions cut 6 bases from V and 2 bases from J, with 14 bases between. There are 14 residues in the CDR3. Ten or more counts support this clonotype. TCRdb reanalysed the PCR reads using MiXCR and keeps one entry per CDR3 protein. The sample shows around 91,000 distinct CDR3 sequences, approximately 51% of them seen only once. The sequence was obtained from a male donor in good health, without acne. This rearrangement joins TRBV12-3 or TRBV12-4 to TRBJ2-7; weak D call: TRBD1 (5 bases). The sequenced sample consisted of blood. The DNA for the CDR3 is TGTGCCAGCAGAATTAACAGGTTTCCCTACGAGCAGTACTTC. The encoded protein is CASRINRFPYEQYF.